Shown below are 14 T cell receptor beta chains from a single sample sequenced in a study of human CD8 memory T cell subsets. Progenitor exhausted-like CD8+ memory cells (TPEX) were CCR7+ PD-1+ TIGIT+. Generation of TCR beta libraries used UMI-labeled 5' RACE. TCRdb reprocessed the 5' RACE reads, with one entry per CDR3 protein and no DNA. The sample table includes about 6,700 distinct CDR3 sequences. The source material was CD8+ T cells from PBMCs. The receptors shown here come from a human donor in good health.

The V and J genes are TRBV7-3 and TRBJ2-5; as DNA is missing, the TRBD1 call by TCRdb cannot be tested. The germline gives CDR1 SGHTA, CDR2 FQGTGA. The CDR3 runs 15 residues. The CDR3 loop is CASSLIPGGQETQYF. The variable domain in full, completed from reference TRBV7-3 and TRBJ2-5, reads GAGVSQTPSNKVTEKGKYVELRCDPISGHTALYWYRQSLGQGPEFLIYFQGTGAADDSGLPNDRFFAVRPEGSVSTLKIQRTERGDSAVYLCASSLIPGGQETQYFGPGTRLLVL.

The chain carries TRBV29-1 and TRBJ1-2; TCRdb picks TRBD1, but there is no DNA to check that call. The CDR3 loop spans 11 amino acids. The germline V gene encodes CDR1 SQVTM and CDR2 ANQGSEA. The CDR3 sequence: CSVTGDAGYTF. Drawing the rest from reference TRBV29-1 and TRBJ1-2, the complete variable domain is SAVISQKPSRDICQRGTSLTIQCQVDSQVTMMFWYRQQPGQSLTLIATANQGSEATYESGFVIDKFPISRPNLTFSTLTVSNMSPEDSSIYLCSVTGDAGYTFGSGTRLTVV.

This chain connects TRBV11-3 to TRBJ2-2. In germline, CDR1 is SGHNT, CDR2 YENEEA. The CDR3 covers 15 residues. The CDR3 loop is CASSLVWRSTGELFF.

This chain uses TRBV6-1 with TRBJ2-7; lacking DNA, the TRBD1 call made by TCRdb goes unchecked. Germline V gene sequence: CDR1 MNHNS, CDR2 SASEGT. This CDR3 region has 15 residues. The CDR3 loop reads CASSTYEGGSREQYF.

The CDR3 spells CASTLSYNEQFF. The rearrangement links TRBV2 to TRBJ2-1. The CDR3 runs to 12 residues. Germline CDR1 SNHLY, CDR2 FYNNEI. Together with reference TRBV2 and TRBJ2-1, the CDR3 gives the full variable domain: EPEVTQTPSHQVTQMGQEVILRCVPISNHLYFYWYRQILGQKVEFLVSFYNNEISEKSEIFDDQFSVERPDGSNFTLKIRSTKLEDSAMYFCASTLSYNEQFFGPGTRLTVL.

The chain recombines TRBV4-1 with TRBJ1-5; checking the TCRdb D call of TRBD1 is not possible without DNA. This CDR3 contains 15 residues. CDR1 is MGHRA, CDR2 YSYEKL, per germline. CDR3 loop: CASSQDGQGVQPQHF.

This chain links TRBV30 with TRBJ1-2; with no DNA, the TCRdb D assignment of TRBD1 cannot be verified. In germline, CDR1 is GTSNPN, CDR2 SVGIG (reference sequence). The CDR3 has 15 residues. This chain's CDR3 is CAWSISDRGLYGYTF.

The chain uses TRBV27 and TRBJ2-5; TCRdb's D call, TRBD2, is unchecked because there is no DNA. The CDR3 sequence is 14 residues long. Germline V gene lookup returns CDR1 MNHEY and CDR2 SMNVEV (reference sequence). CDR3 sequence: CASSPSISQETQYF.

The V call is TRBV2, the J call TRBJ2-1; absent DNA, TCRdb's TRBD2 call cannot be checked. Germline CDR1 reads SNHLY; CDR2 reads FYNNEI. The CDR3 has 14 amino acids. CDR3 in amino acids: CASNRDLDNNEQFF. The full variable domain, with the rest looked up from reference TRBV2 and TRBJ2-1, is EPEVTQTPSHQVTQMGQEVILRCVPISNHLYFYWYRQILGQKVEFLVSFYNNEISEKSEIFDDQFSVERPDGSNFTLKIRSTKLEDSAMYFCASNRDLDNNEQFFGPGTRLTVL.

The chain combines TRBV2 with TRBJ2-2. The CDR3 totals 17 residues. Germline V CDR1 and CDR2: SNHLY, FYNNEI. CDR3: CASSEARGGPNTGELFF.

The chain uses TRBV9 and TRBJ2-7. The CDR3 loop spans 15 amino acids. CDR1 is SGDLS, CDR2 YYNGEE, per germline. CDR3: CASSVGQAFSYEQYF.

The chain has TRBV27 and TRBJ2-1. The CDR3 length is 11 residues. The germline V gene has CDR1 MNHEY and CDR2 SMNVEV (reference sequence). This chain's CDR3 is CASRSGNEQFF.

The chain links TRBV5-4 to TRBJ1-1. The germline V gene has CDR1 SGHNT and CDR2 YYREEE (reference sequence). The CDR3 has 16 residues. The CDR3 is CASRGVTASMNTEAFF. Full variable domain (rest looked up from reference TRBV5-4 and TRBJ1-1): ETGVTQSPTHLIKTRGQQVTLRCSSQSGHNTVSWYQQALGQGPQFIFQYYREEENGRGNFPPRFSGLQFPNYSSELNVNALELDDSALYLCASRGVTASMNTEAFFGQGTRLTVV.

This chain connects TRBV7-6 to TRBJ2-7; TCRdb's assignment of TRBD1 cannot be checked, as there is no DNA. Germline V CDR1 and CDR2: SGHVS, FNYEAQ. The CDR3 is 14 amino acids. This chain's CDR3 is CASSPGGRTYEQYF.